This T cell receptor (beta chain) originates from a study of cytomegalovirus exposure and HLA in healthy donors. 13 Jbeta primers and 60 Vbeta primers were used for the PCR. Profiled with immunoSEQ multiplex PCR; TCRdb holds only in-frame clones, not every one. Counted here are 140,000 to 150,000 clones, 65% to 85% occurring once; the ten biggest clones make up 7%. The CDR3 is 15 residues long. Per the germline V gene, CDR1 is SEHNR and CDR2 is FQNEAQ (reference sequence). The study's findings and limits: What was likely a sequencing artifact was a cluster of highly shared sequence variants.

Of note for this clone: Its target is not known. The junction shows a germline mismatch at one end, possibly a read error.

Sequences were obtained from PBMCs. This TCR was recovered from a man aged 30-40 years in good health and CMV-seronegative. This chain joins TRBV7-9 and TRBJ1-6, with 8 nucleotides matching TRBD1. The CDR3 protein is CSSSLQGDNSSPLHF. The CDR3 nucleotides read TGTTCCAGCAGCCTACAGGGGGACAATTCATCACCCCTCCACTTT.